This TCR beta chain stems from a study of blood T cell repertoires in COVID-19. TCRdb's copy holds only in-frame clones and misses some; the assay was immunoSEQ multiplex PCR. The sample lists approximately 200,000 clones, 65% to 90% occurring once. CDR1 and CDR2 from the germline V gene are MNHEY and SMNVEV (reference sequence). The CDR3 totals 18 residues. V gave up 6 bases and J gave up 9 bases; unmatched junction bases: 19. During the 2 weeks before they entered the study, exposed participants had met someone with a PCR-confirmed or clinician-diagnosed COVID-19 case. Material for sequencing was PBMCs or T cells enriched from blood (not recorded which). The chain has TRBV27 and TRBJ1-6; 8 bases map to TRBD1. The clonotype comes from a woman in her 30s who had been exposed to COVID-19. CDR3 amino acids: CASSSGQDIPGGSSPLHF. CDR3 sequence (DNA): TGTGCCAGCAGCTCGGGACAGGACATACCTGGTGGTAGTTCACCCCTCCACTTT.